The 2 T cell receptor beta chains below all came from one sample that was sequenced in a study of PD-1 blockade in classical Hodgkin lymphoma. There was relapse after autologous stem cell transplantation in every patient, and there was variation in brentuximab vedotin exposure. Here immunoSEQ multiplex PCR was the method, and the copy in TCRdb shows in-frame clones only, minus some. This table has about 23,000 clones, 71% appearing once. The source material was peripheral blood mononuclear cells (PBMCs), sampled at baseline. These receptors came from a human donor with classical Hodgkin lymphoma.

The CDR3 spells CASSPWTGGLDIQYF. CDR3 nucleotide sequence: TGTGCCAGCAGCCCCTGGACAGGGGGCTTGGACATTCAGTACTTC. J is TRBJ2-4 and V is TRBV11-2, with 11 nucleotides matching TRBD1. The CDR3 extends over 15 amino acids. V lost 5 bases, J lost 8 bases, and 8 bases stayed unmatched. Germline CDR1 is SGHAT and CDR2 is FQNNGV.

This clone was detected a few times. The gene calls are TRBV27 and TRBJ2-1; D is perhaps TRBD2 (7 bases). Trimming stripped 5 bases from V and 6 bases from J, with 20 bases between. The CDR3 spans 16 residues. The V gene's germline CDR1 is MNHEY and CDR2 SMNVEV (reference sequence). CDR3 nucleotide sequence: TGTGCCAGCAGTGCCCGGGGGGCGTTTTACGGCAATGAGCAGTTCTTC. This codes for CASSARGAFYGNEQFF.